This TCR beta chain was recovered during a study of shared clonotypes between healthy human individuals. Study-level information: Three plates each covered CD4 naive and memory; CD8 naive two, CD8 memory one. Overall study findings and caveats: Sharing of clonotypes among donors was expected to vary with sequencing depth.

Several immunoSEQ 96-well plates shared each subset's DNA, each plate a replicate. Sequenced by immunoSEQ multiplex PCR; TCRdb stores in-frame clones only, minus some. Among about 1 million clones, about 84% were seen once, and the ten largest hold about 0.52%. V gave up 0 bases and J gave up 9 bases, with 9 bases separating them. In germline, CDR1 is SGHAT, CDR2 FQNNGV. There are 13 residues in the CDR3. Turning to this clone: Its antigen is currently unknown.

This receptor was obtained from a man younger than 35 in good health. Some clones in this sample may be carry-over from other donors' samples. This chain connects TRBV11-2 to TRBJ1-5, with D perhaps TRBD1 (5 bases). Sequencing was carried out using memory CD4+ T cells from PBMCs. This sample's subset: CD45RA-negative fraction. CDR3 amino acids: CASSLEPQGPQHF. The DNA for the CDR3 is TGTGCCAGCAGCTTAGAACCCCAGGGGCCCCAGCATTTT.